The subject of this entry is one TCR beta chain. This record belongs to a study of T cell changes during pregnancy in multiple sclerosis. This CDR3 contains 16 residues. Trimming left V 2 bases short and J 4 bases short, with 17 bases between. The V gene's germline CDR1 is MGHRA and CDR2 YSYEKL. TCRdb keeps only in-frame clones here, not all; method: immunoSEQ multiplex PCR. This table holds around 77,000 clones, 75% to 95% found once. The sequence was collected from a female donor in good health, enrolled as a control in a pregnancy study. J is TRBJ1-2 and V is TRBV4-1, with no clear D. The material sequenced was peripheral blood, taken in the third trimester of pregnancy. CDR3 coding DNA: TGCGCCAGCAGCCAAATCCCGGACGGGGTCATCTATGGCTACACCTTC. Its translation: CASSQIPDGVIYGYTF.